This T cell receptor beta chain was documented in a study of blood T cell repertoires in COVID-19. Germline-derived CDR1 and CDR2 are SNHLY and FYNNEI. CDR3 length: 12 amino acids. V lost 8 bases and J 7 bases, leaving 11 bases between the germline ends. Using immunoSEQ multiplex PCR, the repertoire was profiled, and TCRdb retains in-frame clones only, with some absent. The sample carries 260,000 or so clones, approximately 90% recorded once. This TCR was sampled from a woman in her 30s with acute COVID-19. The rearrangement uses TRBV2 and TRBJ1-4; D is possibly TRBD1 (5 bases). Sample: PBMCs or T cells enriched from blood (not recorded which). DNA of the CDR3: TGTGCCAGCTCAGGGTCTGGTGAAAAACTGTTTTTT. Amino acid sequence: CASSGSGEKLFF.